The 14 T cell receptor beta chains below were found in one sample sequenced in a study of shared clonotypes between healthy human individuals. CD45RO negativity and positive selection for CCR7 defined naive CD8 cells, a population that excluded terminally differentiated effector memory CD45RA+ cells. TCRdb's copy holds only in-frame clones and misses some; the assay was immunoSEQ multiplex PCR. The repertoire consists of about 800,000 clones, with 96% occurring once and the leading ten covering less than 0.25%. The sequenced material came from naive CD8+ T cells sorted from blood. The receptors stem from a man under 40 in good health.

This clone was picked up a small number of times. In DNA form, the CDR3 reads TGTGCCAGCTCGGGACAGGGGAAGGCCCCAAATGAGCAGTTCTTC. Translating it yields CASSGQGKAPNEQFF. The chain has TRBV6-5 and TRBJ2-1; 10 positions agree with TRBD1. Germline CDR1 is MNHEY and CDR2 is SVGAGI. The CDR3 has 15 residues. J lost 7 bases, V lost 8 bases, and 11 bases had no gene match.

The chain couples TRBV29-1 to TRBJ2-2, with D hard to call. This CDR3 has 13 amino acids. Germline CDR1 is SQVTM and CDR2 is ANQGSEA. Trimming pared 1 base from V and 6 bases from J, leaving 9 bases between. CDR3 DNA sequence: TGCAGCGTTGAAGGGGTCAGCTCCGGGGAGCTGTTTTTT. Translated: CSVEGVSSGELFF.

The chain combines TRBV5-6 with TRBJ2-2; 11 bases align to TRBD1. Losses at the gene ends were 10 bases for V and 7 bases for J; bases not matched to a gene: 3. CDR1 SGHDT and CDR2 YYEEEE come from the germline V gene. The CDR3 contains 12 residues. The CDR3 is CAGQGAGGELFF. The DNA for the CDR3 is TGTGCCGGACAGGGGGCCGGCGGGGAGCTGTTTTTT.

This clone was seen only once. The CDR3 nucleotides read TGTGCCAGCAGTTCCCGGGACGTAAGCTCCTACAATGAGCAGTTCTTC. Translating gives CASSSRDVSSYNEQFF. The chain carries TRBV27 and TRBJ2-1; D may be TRBD1 or TRBD2 (5 bases each). The CDR3 loop spans 16 amino acids. V was cut by 4 bases and J by 0 bases, with 13 bases left in between. The V gene's germline CDR1 is MNHEY and CDR2 SMNVEV (reference sequence).

This chain uses TRBV7-6 with TRBJ2-3; D is uncertain. The V gene's germline CDR1 is SGHVS and CDR2 FNYEAQ. This CDR3 is built from 14 residues. Trimming stripped 5 bases from V and 4 bases from J, with 13 bases between. CDR3 coding DNA: TGTGCCAGCAGCCTAGTGTTAGGTGCAGATACGCAGTATTTT. Amino acids: CASSLVLGADTQYF.

J is TRBJ1-2 and V is TRBV7-9, with 10 bases that match TRBD1. The V gene's germline CDR1 is SEHNR and CDR2 FQNEAQ (reference sequence). The CDR3 consists of 14 residues. V lost 4 bases to trimming and J lost 4 bases; unmatched junction nucleotides: 3. CDR3 nucleotide sequence: TGTGCCAGCAGCTCGGGACAGGGGATCTATGGCTACACCTTC. This gives the protein CASSSGQGIYGYTF.

The V call is TRBV6-5, the J call TRBJ2-7, with 9 positions matching TRBD1. This CDR3 comprises 15 residues. Per the germline V gene, CDR1 is MNHEY and CDR2 is SVGAGI. Trimming removed 2 bases from V and 4 bases from J; junction bases left unmatched: 6. The CDR3 protein is CASSYGGTGMYEQYF. As DNA, the CDR3 is TGTGCCAGCAGTTACGGAGGGACAGGGATGTACGAGCAGTACTTC.

The CDR3 region is CASSAGLDLYEQYF. CDR3 sequence (DNA): TGTGCCAGCAGCGCCGGACTAGACCTCTACGAGCAGTACTTC. The chain is built from TRBV11-2 and TRBJ2-7; 7 bases are a match to TRBD2. V gave up 5 bases and J gave up 3 bases; unmatched junction bases: 7. Germline lookup yields CDR1 SGHAT and CDR2 FQNNGV. The CDR3 is 14 residues long.

This chain links TRBV4-3 with TRBJ2-7; maybe TRBD2 (6 bases). CDR3 length equals 16 residues. V lost 0 bases and J lost 3, with 15 bases in between. Germline-derived CDR1 and CDR2 are LGHNA and YSLEER. The CDR3 DNA reads as TGCGCCAGCAGCCAAGATAACGGGGGAGGTTACTACGAGCAGTACTTC. Translated: CASSQDNGGGYYEQYF.

The chain couples TRBV6-9 to TRBJ2-6; D unresolved. The V end was cut by 5 bases, the J end by 5 bases, with 10 bases between. Per germline, CDR1 MNHGY and CDR2 SVAAGI. This CDR3 has 14 amino acids. The CDR3 DNA sequence: TGTGCCAGCAGTAGACAAAGTCGGGCCAACGTCCTGACTTTC. This gives the protein CASSRQSRANVLTF.

This chain uses TRBV4-1 with TRBJ1-1; 10 positions match TRBD1. This CDR3 has 18 amino acids. The trim removed 3 bases at V and 0 bases at J, leaving 10 bases unmatched. The germline gives CDR1 MGHRA, CDR2 YSYEKL. The CDR3 is CASSQTGGSGTMNTEAFF. DNA of the CDR3: TGCGCCAGCAGCCAGACAGGGGGCTCAGGGACCATGAACACTGAAGCTTTCTTT.

The J gene is TRBJ2-3, the V gene TRBV29-1, with TRBD2 matching over 9 bases. J lost 4 bases, V lost 3 bases, and 11 bases had no gene match. This CDR3 is 16 amino acids long. Germline V gene sequence: CDR1 SQVTM, CDR2 ANQGSEA. The CDR3, as DNA: TGCAGCGTTGATTTAGGGCGGGAGGGTTCCCCAGATACGCAGTATTTT. Amino acids: CSVDLGREGSPDTQYF.

The gene calls are TRBV10-2 and TRBJ2-1, with 9 bases aligning to TRBD2. CDR1 is WSHSY, CDR2 SAAADI, per germline. The V segment lost 6 bases and the J segment 2 bases; nucleotides outside the gene matches: 2. The CDR3 is 14 amino acids. CDR3 nucleotides: TGCGCCAGCAGCTTAGCGGGAGCCTACAATGAGCAGTTCTTC. Amino acid sequence: CASSLAGAYNEQFF.

V and J are TRBV7-6 and TRBJ2-3, with TRBD1 matching over 8 bases. The CDR3 is made up of 13 amino acids. J gave up 6 bases and V 1 base, and 0 bases lay outside the gene matches. Germline V gene lookup returns CDR1 SGHVS and CDR2 FNYEAQ. In DNA form, the CDR3 reads TGTGCCAGCAGCTTAGGGACAGGGGATACGCAGTATTTT. It is translated as CASSLGTGDTQYF.